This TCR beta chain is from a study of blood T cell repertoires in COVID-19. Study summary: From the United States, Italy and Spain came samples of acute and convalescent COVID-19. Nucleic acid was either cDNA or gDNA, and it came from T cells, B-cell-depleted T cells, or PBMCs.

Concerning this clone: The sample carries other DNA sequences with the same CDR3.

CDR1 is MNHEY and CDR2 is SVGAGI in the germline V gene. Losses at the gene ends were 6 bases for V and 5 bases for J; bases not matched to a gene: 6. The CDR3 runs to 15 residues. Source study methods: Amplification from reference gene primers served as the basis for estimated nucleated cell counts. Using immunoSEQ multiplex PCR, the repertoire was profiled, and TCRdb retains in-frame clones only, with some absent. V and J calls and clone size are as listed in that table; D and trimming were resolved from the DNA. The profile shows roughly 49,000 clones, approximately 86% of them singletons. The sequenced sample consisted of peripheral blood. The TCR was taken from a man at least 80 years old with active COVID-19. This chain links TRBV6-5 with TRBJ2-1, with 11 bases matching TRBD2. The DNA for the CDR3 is TGTGCCAGCAGGGGTTTAGCGGGAGGGGACAATGAGCAGTTCTTC. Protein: CASRGLAGGDNEQFF.